Shown below are 14 T cell receptor beta chains from a single sample sequenced in a study of blood T cell repertoires in COVID-19. TCRdb's copy holds only in-frame clones and misses some; the assay was immunoSEQ multiplex PCR. This table holds about 220,000 clones, 65% to 85% found once. Specimen: peripheral blood. The receptors originated from a human donor in a cohort sampled during active COVID-19.

The chain couples TRBV7-8 to TRBJ2-1; D unresolved. The germline V gene encodes CDR1 SGHVS and CDR2 FQNEAQ. The CDR3 extends over 14 amino acids. The V and J ends lost 5 bases and 5 bases respectively, with 13 bases between them. The CDR3 protein is CASSQRRINNEQFF. The CDR3 nucleotides read TGTGCCAGCAGCCAGAGGCGGATCAACAATGAGCAGTTCTTC.

This chain connects TRBV9 to TRBJ1-1; unclear D gene. Germline V gene data show CDR1 as SGDLS and CDR2 as YYNGEE. V was pared by 4 bases and J by 3 bases, with 10 bases between. The CDR3 spans 13 residues. In nucleotides, the CDR3 is TGTGCCAGCAGCCTGGAACAGTACACTGAAGCTTTCTTT. It specifies CASSLEQYTEAFF.

The chain joins TRBV12-3 or TRBV12-4 to TRBJ2-7, with D possibly being TRBD1 (5 bases). This CDR3 contains 11 residues. The ends were cut back, 7 bases at V and 3 bases at J, with 7 bases in the middle. CDR3 DNA: TGTGCCAGCACAGACAGCTACGAGCAGTACTTC. Translation gives CASTDSYEQYF.

A few counts support this clone. The chain carries TRBV28 and TRBJ1-3; D gene uncertain. CDR3 length: 13 residues. The V gene lost 5 bases and the J gene lost 0 bases, with 5 bases spanning the gap. From germline, CDR1 is MDHEN and CDR2 SYDVKM. Here the CDR3 reads CASSRVSGNTIYF. CDR3 in DNA: TGTGCCAGCAGTCGCGTCTCTGGAAACACCATATATTTT.

This clone was picked up many times. The rearrangement joins TRBV5-3 to TRBJ2-1, with 12 bases identical to TRBD2. TRBV5-3 is filed as an ORF, its function uncertain. V lost 0 bases, J lost 5 bases, and 6 bases stayed unmatched. This CDR3 comprises 17 residues. CDR3 sequence reads: CARSLARLAGDNNEQFF. DNA for the CDR3: TGTGCCAGAAGCTTGGCACGACTAGCGGGGGATAACAATGAGCAGTTCTTC.

This chain links TRBV5-5 with TRBJ1-4, with D possibly being TRBD1 (5 bases). Germline CDR1 reads SGHKS; CDR2 reads YYEKEE (reference sequence). This CDR3 is 15 amino acids long. V was pared by 4 bases and J by 8 bases, with 18 bases between. For the CDR3, the DNA is TGTGCCAGCAGCCGCACAGGTGGCCAAGGCGAAAAACTGTTTTTT. Residues: CASSRTGGQGEKLFF.

The chain employs TRBV19 and TRBJ2-3; 9 nucleotides agree with TRBD2. This CDR3 is 14 amino acids long. J was trimmed by 5 bases and V by 6 bases; bases with no gene match: 6. In germline, CDR1 is LNHDA, CDR2 SQIVND (reference sequence). The CDR3 sequence is CASSLAGEGDTQYF. The CDR3, as DNA: TGTGCCAGTAGCTTAGCGGGAGAGGGAGATACGCAGTATTTT.

On this clone: Other DNA sequences from this sample encode an identical CDR3 as well. V is TRBV5-1 and J is TRBJ2-7; 10 bases line up with TRBD1. Trimming cost V 5 bases and J 2 bases; bases outside gene matches: 7. CDR1 SGHRS and CDR2 YFSETQ come from the germline V gene. The CDR3 runs 15 residues. DNA of the CDR3: TGCGCCAGCAGTTCCGGACAGGGGGGAACCTACGAGCAGTACTTC. Protein sequence: CASSSGQGGTYEQYF.

The rearrangement uses TRBV28 and TRBJ2-7; 9 bases line up with TRBD1. The CDR3 consists of 18 residues. Germline CDR1 MDHEN, CDR2 SYDVKM. Unmatched junction bases numbered 13, after V lost 4 bases and J lost 0 bases. In nucleotides, the CDR3 is TGTGCCAGCAGTTCCCGGACAGGGGAAAAAGCCGACTCCTACGAGCAGTACTTC. This encodes CASSSRTGEKADSYEQYF.

V is TRBV20-1 and J is TRBJ1-5; no firm D call. Trimming removed 3 bases at V and 3 bases at J, with 18 bases between. Germline V gives CDR1 DFQATT, CDR2 SNEGSKA (reference sequence). This CDR3 contains 16 residues. The CDR3 DNA reads as TGCAGTGCTAGTGAACTCGTGGGCAGCCACAATCAGCCCCAGCATTTT. This gives the protein CSASELVGSHNQPQHF.

The chain carries TRBV11-3 and TRBJ2-1, with D uncertain. CDR3 size: 14 residues. Germline loops: CDR1 SGHNT, CDR2 YENEEA. V lost 0 bases and J 3 bases, leaving 6 bases between the germline ends. The CDR3: CASSLDPLYNEQFF. In DNA, the CDR3 is TGTGCCAGCAGCTTAGATCCCCTCTACAATGAGCAGTTCTTC.

The genes are TRBV9 and TRBJ2-2; 10 nucleotides agree with TRBD1. CDR1 is SGDLS, CDR2 YYNGEE, per germline. V gave up 0 bases and J gave up 8 bases; unmatched junction bases: 1. The CDR3 is 14 amino acids. CDR3: CASSVGQGAGELFF. The CDR3 nucleotides read TGTGCCAGCAGCGTAGGACAGGGGGCTGGGGAGCTGTTTTTT.

The CDR3: CASQSPRNGYTF. For the CDR3, the DNA is TGTGCCAGCCAGTCCCCTCGCAATGGCTACACCTTC. The rearrangement links TRBV28 to TRBJ1-2; D gene ambiguous. V lost 8 bases to trimming and J lost 6 bases, with 13 bases between them. The length of the CDR3 is 12 residues. CDR1 and CDR2 (germline): MDHEN, SYDVKM.

This chain uses TRBV5-8 with TRBJ2-2, with 8 bases fitting TRBD1. In germline, CDR1 is SGHTS, CDR2 YDEGEE. This CDR3 comprises 15 residues. J lost 6 bases, V lost 2 bases, and 6 bases had no gene match. The CDR3 spells CASSFGDRGSGELFF. The CDR3 nucleotides are TGTGCCAGCAGCTTCGGCGACAGGGGTTCCGGGGAGCTGTTTTTT.